This T cell receptor (beta chain) was recovered during a study of vaccination and CD4 T cells after COVID-19. Background on the study: PCR on nasal swabs identified SARS-CoV-2 in convalescent patients, of whom nine were mild and one severe.

Indicated treatment: 10-day PBMC culture with coronavirus spike peptide pools or control peptides (ViraFEST assay). ViraFEST relied on peptide pools to expand antigen-specific T cells; the TCRs were sequenced afterward. The authors cultured approximately 2.1 million PBMCs per well with 10 IU/ml IL-2 and 10 ug/ml peptide pools. This clonotype was observed a handful of times. Antigen: not known. Sequence data for DNA of cultured CD4+ T cells were generated by the Oncomine TCR Beta short-read assay. TCRdb re-called the PCR reads with MiXCR, one entry per CDR3 protein. The sample contains about 20,000 distinct CDR3 sequences, 43% of which appear only once. V lost 2 bases and J lost 11, with 12 bases in between. Germline assignment: CDR1 MNHEY and CDR2 SVGEGT. The CDR3 is 12 amino acids. General observations from the study: Spike mono-reactivity was found in 304 of the 307 vaccine-specific clones identified in convalescent patients.

The sample in question was CD4+ T cells from blood, cultured in vitro, obtained after SARS-CoV-2 vaccination. This rearrangement joins TRBV6-2 or TRBV6-3 to TRBJ1-2; a possible D gene is TRBD1 (5 bases). The sequence came from a human donor who had recovered from COVID-19. In nucleotides, the CDR3 is TGTGCCAGCAGTTACGGACGACAGATTTACACCTTC. It codes for CASSYGRQIYTF.